Presented here are 21 T cell receptor beta chains from one specimen sequenced in a study of T cells in localized non-small cell lung cancer. Sequencing used immunoSEQ multiplex PCR; TCRdb keeps in-frame clones, though not all of them. The sample comprises tens of thousands of clones, about four fifths of which are singletons, and less than 45% rests with the top ten. Sequencing was performed on peripheral blood, taken before any cancer treatment. These receptors came from a male donor older than 55 with stage II squamous cell lung carcinoma.

The sample holds a few counts of this clone. J is TRBJ2-1 and V is TRBV7-3; D is undetermined. Germline V gene sequence: CDR1 SGHTA, CDR2 FQGTGA. The CDR3 has 14 amino acids. V was cut by 1 base and J by 5 bases, with 9 bases left in between. CDR3 residues: CASSLNYQDNEQFF. The CDR3 nucleotides read TGTGCCAGCAGCTTAAATTACCAGGACAATGAGCAGTTCTTC.

The chain employs TRBV19 and TRBJ2-3; tentative D call: TRBD2 (6 bases). V gave up 1 base and J gave up 4 bases, with 12 bases separating them. Germline lookup yields CDR1 LNHDA and CDR2 SQIVND (reference sequence). The CDR3 has 15 amino acids. The CDR3: CASSIVGGDPDTQYF. Written as DNA, the CDR3 is TGTGCCAGTAGTATAGTGGGCGGGGACCCAGATACGCAGTATTTT.

The rearrangement links TRBV27 to TRBJ2-7, with 12 bases that match TRBD1. V shed 2 bases, J shed 3 bases, and the junction held 11 bases outside the gene matches. The CDR3 length is 18 residues. Germline V gives CDR1 MNHEY, CDR2 SMNVEV (reference sequence). The CDR3 loop is CASSLKGTGGGPGYEQYF. The CDR3 DNA is TGTGCCAGCAGTTTAAAGGGGACAGGGGGCGGCCCAGGCTACGAGCAGTACTTC.

This clone has just a few counts. V is TRBV19 and J is TRBJ2-1; D gene unclear. This CDR3 comprises 13 residues. V was pared by 1 base and J by 3 bases, with 4 bases between. In germline, CDR1 is LNHDA, CDR2 SQIVND (reference sequence). The CDR3 sequence: CASSIANYNEQFF. In DNA form, the CDR3 reads TGTGCCAGTAGTATAGCCAACTACAATGAGCAGTTCTTC.

This rearrangement joins TRBV5-1 to TRBJ2-5; D remains unclear. V lost 5 bases and J lost 3, with 17 bases in between. The CDR3 extends over 15 amino acids. CDR1 and CDR2 from the germline V gene are SGHRS and YFSETQ. The CDR3 spells CASSPSGLKKETQYF. The CDR3 DNA reads TGCGCCAGCAGTCCGTCAGGCCTAAAAAAAGAGACCCAGTACTTC.

There are a few counts of this clone. The chain employs TRBV30 and TRBJ2-1; no clear D. Germline V CDR1 and CDR2: GTSNPN, SVGIG (reference sequence). V gave up 1 base and J gave up 3 bases, with 4 bases separating them. This CDR3 region has 12 residues. CDR3 DNA: TGTGCCTGGAGTGCTTTCTACAATGAGCAGTTCTTC. Translated, it gives CAWSAFYNEQFF.

This chain joins TRBV13 and TRBJ2-5; possible D gene TRBD2, 6 bases. CDR3 length equals 14 residues. CDR1 and CDR2 (germline): PRHDT, FYEKMQ (reference sequence). Between the trimmed V and J ends, which lost 8 bases and 2 bases, there was a span of 15 bases. CDR3 DNA sequence: TGTGCCAGCCCCTTTGCGGGGCCGCAAGAGACCCAGTACTTC. This translates into CASPFAGPQETQYF.

This sequence joins TRBV11-3 and TRBJ1-1, with a weak D call TRBD1 (5 bases). The germline V gene has CDR1 SGHNT and CDR2 YENEEA. The V and J ends lost 5 bases and 5 bases respectively, with 15 bases between them. The CDR3 has 14 amino acids. CDR3 sequence reads: CASSQGGGRTEAFF. The CDR3 DNA reads as TGTGCCAGCAGCCAGGGCGGTGGACGGACTGAAGCTTTCTTT.

The V and J genes are TRBV2 and TRBJ1-1; D unresolved. CDR1 is SNHLY and CDR2 is FYNNEI in the germline V gene. V lost 7 bases, J lost 5 bases, and 17 bases lay in between. This CDR3 contains 14 residues. This CDR3 reads CASTSMAGRTEAFF. The CDR3 DNA reads as TGTGCCAGCACTAGCATGGCAGGAAGGACTGAAGCTTTCTTT.

This rearrangement joins TRBV6-6 to TRBJ2-7; TRBD1 matches at 9 bases. With V trimmed by 7 bases and J by 5 bases, 15 bases remained unmatched. The CDR3 loop spans 16 amino acids. The germline V gene encodes CDR1 MNHNY and CDR2 SVGAGI (reference sequence). CDR3 nucleotide sequence: TGTGCCAGCACCAAACTTGCCGGGACAGGGTCGGACGAGCAGTACTTC. Residues: CASTKLAGTGSDEQYF.

The rearrangement uses TRBV7-3 and TRBJ2-7, with no clear D. Germline values: CDR1 SGHTA, CDR2 FQGTGA. The CDR3 covers 13 residues. The V gene lost 2 bases and the J gene lost 4 bases, with 9 bases spanning the gap. In nucleotides, the CDR3 is TGTGCCAGCAGCTTAGCGTTCCGTTACGAGCAGTACTTC. This encodes CASSLAFRYEQYF.

The chain couples TRBV19 to TRBJ1-1; the D gene is possibly TRBD1 (5 bases). V gave up 4 bases and J gave up 5 bases, with 14 bases separating them. The CDR3 contains 14 residues. Germline V gene sequence: CDR1 LNHDA, CDR2 SQIVND (reference sequence). CDR3 nucleotide sequence: TGTGCCAGTAGTAGGGGCAGGGAGGGAACTGAAGCTTTCTTT. This encodes CASSRGREGTEAFF.

The rearrangement links TRBV28 to TRBJ1-3; 8 nucleotides agree with TRBD1. Germline CDR1 and CDR2: MDHEN and SYDVKM. The trim removed 2 bases at V and 2 bases at J, leaving 5 bases unmatched. The CDR3 totals 16 residues. The CDR3: CASSLGTGTTGNTIYF. CDR3 nucleotides: TGTGCCAGCAGTTTAGGGACAGGCACCACTGGAAACACCATATATTTT.

V usage is TRBV19 and J usage is TRBJ1-5; D might be TRBD1 (5 bases). Germline CDR1 reads LNHDA; CDR2 reads SQIVND (reference sequence). This CDR3 is built from 13 residues. V lost 2 bases to trimming and J lost 7 bases, with 9 bases between them. CDR3 sequence reads: CASSIRGGQPQHF. The CDR3 nucleotides read TGTGCCAGTAGTATACGGGGGGGGCAGCCCCAGCATTTT.

J is TRBJ1-2 and V is TRBV7-9; 7 nucleotides line up with TRBD1. V lost 7 bases, J lost 4 bases, and 9 bases stayed unmatched. Germline V gene sequence: CDR1 SEHNR, CDR2 FQNEAQ (reference sequence). The CDR3 has 14 amino acids. The CDR3 sequence is CASTLDREGYGYTF. The CDR3 DNA is TGTGCCAGCACCCTCGACAGGGAAGGCTATGGCTACACCTTC.

The genes are TRBV7-2 and TRBJ2-5; D ambiguous. Germline V lookup: CDR1 SGHTA, CDR2 FQGNSA. The CDR3 runs 14 residues. V lost 0 bases, J lost 3 bases, and 8 bases lay in between. This CDR3 reads CASSLAYAKETQYF. Here the CDR3 DNA reads TGTGCCAGCAGCTTAGCGTATGCGAAAGAGACCCAGTACTTC.

This sequence joins TRBV11-2 and TRBJ2-1, with TRBD2 matching 11 bases. J lost 8 bases, V lost 5 bases, and 8 bases had no gene match. This CDR3 region has 15 residues. Germline CDR1 SGHAT, CDR2 FQNNGV. CDR3 sequence (DNA): TGTGCCAGCAGCCCCACTAGCGGGAGTTTCTATGAGCAGTTCTTC. It codes for CASSPTSGSFYEQFF.

The rearrangement joins TRBV7-9 to TRBJ2-7; D remains ambiguous. V was pared by 5 bases and J by 6 bases, with 5 bases between. The CDR3 is 10 residues long. Germline lookup yields CDR1 SEHNR and CDR2 FQNEAQ (reference sequence). CDR3 loop: CASSQGEQYF. The CDR3 DNA reads TGTGCCAGCAGCCAAGGCGAGCAGTACTTC. Looking up the rest from reference TRBV7-9 and TRBJ2-7 gives the full variable domain: DTGVSQNPRHKITKRGQNVTFRCDPISEHNRLYWYRQTLGQGPEFLTYFQNEAQLEKSRLLSDRFSAERPKGSFSTLEIQRTEQGDSAMYLCASSQGEQYFGPGTRLTVT.

This chain links TRBV7-8 with TRBJ2-1; no clear D gene. V was shortened by 1 base and J by 7 bases, with 8 bases between the two germline ends. Per germline, CDR1 SGHVS and CDR2 FQNEAQ. The CDR3 consists of 13 residues. CDR3 sequence: CASSLDRTNEQFF. Written as DNA, the CDR3 is TGTGCCAGCAGCTTAGATCGAACGAATGAGCAGTTCTTC. Based on the CDR3 plus reference TRBV7-8 and TRBJ2-1, the full variable domain is GAGVSQSPRYKVAKRGQDVALRCDPISGHVSLFWYQQALGQGPEFLTYFQNEAQLDKSGLPSDRFFAERPEGSVSTLKIQRTQQEDSAVYLCASSLDRTNEQFFGPGTRLTVL.

The gene calls are TRBV6-6 and TRBJ1-1; perhaps TRBD1 as D (6 bases). Germline assignment: CDR1 MNHNY and CDR2 SVGAGI (reference sequence). Trimming removed 4 bases at V and 2 bases at J, with 11 bases between. This CDR3 contains 14 residues. CDR3 residues: CASSWGDTNTEAFF. DNA for the CDR3: TGTGCCAGCAGTTGGGGGGACACCAACACTGAAGCTTTCTTT.

This chain joins TRBV19 and TRBJ1-2; 8 bases line up with TRBD1. Looked up from germline, CDR1 is LNHDA and CDR2 is SQIVND (reference sequence). Trimming at V came to 4 bases and at J to 4 bases, leaving 5 bases not matched to a gene. This CDR3 spans 14 amino acids. The CDR3 coding sequence is TGTGCCAGTAGTACAGGGGGCGCGATCTATGGCTACACCTTC. It specifies CASSTGGAIYGYTF.